This paragraph covers one TCR beta chain sequence. In germline, CDR1 is SGDLS, CDR2 YYNGEE. The junction had 12 bases not matched to a gene; V was cut back by 0 bases and J by 4 bases. The CDR3 runs to 19 residues. Sequencing was performed with immunoSEQ multiplex PCR; in TCRdb, only in-frame clones are kept and a portion is missing. The sample carries roughly 660,000 clones, 88% recorded once. This specimen belongs to a study of shared T cell receptors in the human thymus. These data were likewise used in another study, on human thymus T cells. That report adds: Each of the donors was a healthy Finnish infant who was undergoing open corrective cardiac surgery for congenital heart defects. Thymus specimens were resections from corrective heart surgery. Thymic and blood repertoires appeared to display a bias in their usage of V and J genes. Unrelated individuals reportedly shared highly overlapping thymic TCR repertoires.

Sequenced material: thymocytes. The chain recombines TRBV9 with TRBJ2-1, with 11 bases fitting TRBD2. This sequence was found in a boy in the first two years of life with a congenital heart defect. CDR3 amino acids: CASSVDLRLAGPLYNEQFF. DNA for the CDR3: TGTGCCAGCAGCGTAGATCTGCGACTAGCGGGACCACTATACAATGAGCAGTTCTTC. Together with reference TRBV9 and TRBJ2-1, the CDR3 gives the full variable domain: DSGVTQTPKHLITATGQRVTLRCSPRSGDLSVYWYQQSLDQGLQFLIQYYNGEERAKGNILERFSAQQFPDLHSELNLSSLELGDSALYFCASSVDLRLAGPLYNEQFFGPGTRLTVL.